This T cell receptor beta chain comes out of a study of T cell responses to AZD1222 COVID-19 vaccine. Generated by immunoSEQ multiplex PCR, the TCRdb table keeps only in-frame clones and is missing some. The sample carries some 50,000 clones, around 90% recorded once. The CDR3 is 16 amino acids. With 2 bases removed from V and 2 bases from J, the gap between germline ends came to 16 bases. Germline V CDR1 and CDR2: SGHRS, YFSETQ. The chain employs TRBV5-1 and TRBJ1-2, with D uncertain. The clonotype originates from an adult who received the AZD1222 COVID-19 vaccine. The specimen comprised peripheral blood, sampled 28 days after the second AZD1222 dose. As DNA, the CDR3 is TGCGCCAGCAGCTTTAACGGCCGGCAGGAGAACTATGGCTACACCTTC. Protein sequence: CASSFNGRQENYGYTF.